The 25 T cell receptor beta chains listed next were all sequenced from one sample in a study of T cells after yellow fever vaccination. TCRdb reanalysed the 5' RACE reads using MiXCR and keeps one entry per CDR3 protein. This table holds some 250,000 distinct CDR3 sequences, 3.6% found once. Sequenced here: PBMCs, sampled 15 days after the yellow fever booster vaccination. Every receptor here comes from a man younger than 35 who received the YFV17D yellow fever vaccine.

This clonotype occurred many times. The CDR3 bases are TGTGCCAGCAGCGCCCGCCGGTCCCAGGGGGTAGGTAACACTGAAGCTTTCTTT. Residues: CASSARRSQGVGNTEAFF. The rearrangement joins TRBV7-9 to TRBJ1-1; TRBD1 matches 7 bases. CDR1 and CDR2 from the germline V gene are SEHNR and FQNEAQ (reference sequence). The CDR3 length is 18 residues. V trimming: 5 bases; J trimming: 2 bases; junction bases outside the gene matches: 17.

This clonotype was detected ten times or more. CDR3 protein: CASTPRRGGDTQYF. The CDR3 DNA sequence: TGTGCCAGCACACCCCGGCGGGGGGGAGATACGCAGTATTTT. The chain carries TRBV6-2 or TRBV6-3 and TRBJ2-3; TRBD2 agrees at 9 bases. Germline V gene data show CDR1 as MNHEY and CDR2 as SVGEGT. The CDR3 extends over 14 amino acids. J lost 5 bases, V lost 7 bases, and 7 bases had no gene match.

This clonotype was counted many times. CDR3 residues: CASSSPGLGQAKWGFF. The CDR3 nucleotides read TGTGCCAGCAGTTCTCCGGGACTAGGACAGGCCAAGTGGGGTTTCTTC. This chain uses TRBV28 with TRBJ2-1, with a tentative D call TRBD2 (8 bases). Trimming stripped 4 bases from V and 16 bases from J, with 29 bases between. The CDR3 totals 16 residues. CDR1 is MDHEN and CDR2 is SYDVKM in the germline V gene.

This clonotype was counted only a few times. The V gene is TRBV14, the J gene TRBJ1-1, with TRBD1 identical over 7 bases. In germline, CDR1 is SGHDN, CDR2 FVKESK. This CDR3 comprises 14 residues. Trimming at V came to 1 base and at J to 5 bases, leaving 4 bases not matched to a gene. CDR3 sequence: CASSQGGGWTEAFF. CDR3 bases: TGTGCCAGCAGCCAAGGAGGGGGCTGGACTGAAGCTTTCTTT. Variable domain in full (rest from reference TRBV14 and TRBJ1-1): EAGVTQFPSHSVIEKGQTVTLRCDPISGHDNLYWYRRVMGKEIKFLLHFVKESKQDESGMPNNRFLAERTGGTYSTLKVQPAELEDSGVYFCASSQGGGWTEAFFGQGTRLTVV.

This clonotype showed up many times. This chain uses TRBV30 with TRBJ2-7; D unresolved. V lost 0 bases and J 4 bases, leaving 13 bases between the germline ends. Germline lookup yields CDR1 GTSNPN and CDR2 SVGIG (reference sequence). The CDR3 runs 14 residues. The CDR3 DNA is TGTGCCTGGAGTGTACTTGCACAGAATTACGAGCAGTACTTC. It specifies CAWSVLAQNYEQYF.

Ten or more counts support this clonotype. This chain uses TRBV3-1 with TRBJ2-3; a possible D gene is TRBD2 (6 bases). Looked up from germline, CDR1 is LGHDT and CDR2 is YNNKEL (reference sequence). With 0 bases removed from V and 2 bases from J, the gap between germline ends came to 12 bases. This CDR3 is built from 16 residues. For the CDR3, the DNA is TGTGCCAGCAGCCAAGAATCGCGGGGCGACACAGATACGCAGTATTTT. It specifies CASSQESRGDTDTQYF.

This clonotype was seen many times. This rearrangement joins TRBV5-1 to TRBJ1-2; D might be TRBD1 (6 bases). The CDR3 totals 12 residues. The V end was cut by 1 base, the J end by 8 bases, with 9 bases between. Per germline, CDR1 SGHRS and CDR2 YFSETQ. The CDR3: CASSLTGAGYTF. CDR3 nucleotides: TGCGCCAGCAGCTTGACGGGGGCAGGCTACACCTTC.

This clonotype was seen ten or more times. V gene TRBV19 combines with J gene TRBJ2-7, with 7 bases fitting TRBD1. The CDR3 contains 15 residues. Per the germline V gene, CDR1 is LNHDA and CDR2 is SQIVND (reference sequence). In DNA, the CDR3 is TGTGCCGGTAGTACCCCGGGACAGAGGATCTACGAGCAGTACGTC. Its protein is CAGSTPGQRIYEQYV.

This clonotype was picked up many times. This chain connects TRBV29-1 to TRBJ1-2; 9 bases match TRBD1. After removal of 6 bases from V and 8 bases from J, the junction contained 10 bases not matched to a gene. The germline CDR1 and CDR2 sequences are SQVTM and ANQGSEA. The length of the CDR3 is 13 residues. CDR3 protein: CSVGGGQGYGYTF. DNA of the CDR3: TGCAGCGTGGGAGGGGGACAGGGATACGGCTACACCTTC.

This clonotype was observed at least ten times. CDR3 residues: CASSLRQGRNTEAFF. Here the CDR3 DNA reads TGCGCCAGCAGCTTGAGACAGGGGCGAAACACTGAAGCTTTCTTT. The chain recombines TRBV5-1 with TRBJ1-1, with 8 nucleotides matching TRBD1. The CDR3 spans 15 residues. Germline lookup yields CDR1 SGHRS and CDR2 YFSETQ. The trim removed 1 base at V and 2 bases at J, leaving 4 bases unmatched. The full variable domain, its missing parts supplied by reference TRBV5-1 and TRBJ1-1, is KAGVTQTPRYLIKTRGQQVTLSCSPISGHRSVSWYQQTPGQGLQFLFEYFSETQRNKGNFPGRFSGRQFSNSRSEMNVSTLELGDSALYLCASSLRQGRNTEAFFGQGTRLTVV.

This clonotype was observed at least ten times. This chain joins TRBV7-2 and TRBJ1-6; D remains ambiguous. CDR3 length: 16 amino acids. CDR1 and CDR2 from the germline V gene are SGHTA and FQGNSA. The germline V and J ends were trimmed by 4 bases and 3 bases, with 13 bases remaining between them. The CDR3 spells CASSSGSIYYNSPLHF. Written as DNA, the CDR3 is TGTGCCAGCAGCTCCGGCTCCATTTACTATAATTCACCCCTCCACTTT.

This clonotype has only a few counts. Since a much larger clone is just one base distant, this may be a read error. The chain carries TRBV20-1 and TRBJ2-5; 12 nucleotides match TRBD2. Germline CDR1 DFQATT, CDR2 SNEGSKA (reference sequence). Germline trimming cut 3 bases from V and 2 bases from J; bases unmatched to any gene: 4. The CDR3 is made up of 15 amino acids. The CDR3 DNA sequence: TGCAGTGCTAGGACTAGCGGGGGCTCTCAAGAGACCCAGTACTTC. This gives the protein CSARTSGGSQETQYF.

This clonotype was seen at least ten times. V and J are TRBV24-1 and TRBJ1-2; 7 nucleotides line up with TRBD1. With 2 bases clipped from V and 7 bases from J, the junction kept 6 bases outside the gene matches. The CDR3 consists of 14 residues. Per the germline V gene, CDR1 is KGHDR and CDR2 is SFDVKD. The CDR3 region has the DNA TGTGCCACCAGTGATTCGGACAGGTGGGGTGGCTACACCTTC. This sequence encodes CATSDSDRWGGYTF.

V gene TRBV7-3 combines with J gene TRBJ2-3; a weak D match, TRBD2 (5 bases). From germline, CDR1 is SGHTA and CDR2 FQGTGA. V lost 6 bases and J lost 6, with 22 bases in between. The CDR3 sequence is 16 residues long. This chain's CDR3 is CASSPEGEGEMDTQYF. In DNA, the CDR3 is TGTGCCAGCAGTCCCGAGGGCGAGGGTGAGATGGATACGCAGTATTTT.

This clonotype was seen ten or more times. In DNA form, the CDR3 reads TGCAGCGTGCCCCGGGGGGGGCTTAGCACAGATACGCAGTATTTT. Translated, it gives CSVPRGGLSTDTQYF. V and J are TRBV29-1 and TRBJ2-3; the match to TRBD2 covers 8 bases. This CDR3 contains 15 residues. The germline gives CDR1 SQVTM, CDR2 ANQGSEA. Trimming cost V 6 bases and J 0 bases; bases outside gene matches: 8.

This clonotype was detected only a few times. The genes are TRBV20-1 and TRBJ1-2; D remains ambiguous. This CDR3 comprises 14 residues. The germline CDR1 and CDR2 sequences are DFQATT and SNEGSKA (reference sequence). The V end was cut by 2 bases, the J end by 6 bases, with 16 bases between. For the CDR3, the DNA is TGCAGTGCTAGACAATCGCAGGAGGGTGATGGCTACACCTTC. It yields the protein CSARQSQEGDGYTF.

In its sample, this clonotype was seen many times. The J gene is TRBJ2-5, the V gene TRBV24-1; tentative D call: TRBD2 (6 bases). The V gene lost 3 bases and the J gene lost 7 bases, with 14 bases spanning the gap. This CDR3 has 14 amino acids. The germline V gene has CDR1 KGHDR and CDR2 SFDVKD. The CDR3 sequence is CATSDPGLEGTQYF. In DNA form, the CDR3 reads TGTGCCACCAGTGATCCGGGACTGGAAGGGACCCAGTACTTC.

This clonotype came up many times. The chain joins TRBV6-6 to TRBJ1-1, with D unresolved. In germline, CDR1 is MNHNY, CDR2 SVGAGI (reference sequence). The CDR3 sequence is 12 residues long. V shed 2 bases and J shed 3 bases, with 4 bases lying between them. For the CDR3, the DNA is TGTGCCAGCAGTTACAGGGACACTGAAGCTTTCTTT. This encodes CASSYRDTEAFF.

A note on this clonotype: An end of the junction differs from the germline gene, which may be a read error. J is TRBJ2-1 and V is TRBV7-7, with TRBD2 identical over 13 bases. CDR1 and CDR2 from the germline V gene are SSHAT and FNYEAQ (reference sequence). The CDR3 contains 15 residues. Here the CDR3 DNA reads TGTGCTAGCAGCTCCGGGACTAGCGGGGTGGATGAGCAGTTCTTC. This translates into CASSSGTSGVDEQFF.

This chain links TRBV20-1 with TRBJ1-5, with D perhaps matching TRBD1 (6 bases). V gave up 5 bases and J gave up 6 bases, with 14 bases separating them. The CDR3 consists of 13 residues. Germline values: CDR1 DFQATT, CDR2 SNEGSKA (reference sequence). In DNA form, the CDR3 reads TGCAGTGCTCTAAAGGGGGGGGCTCAGCCCCAGCATTTT. Its protein is CSALKGGAQPQHF.

At least ten counts were recorded for this clonotype. The chain joins TRBV29-1 to TRBJ2-7; TRBD1 aligns across 8 bases. V shed 7 bases, J shed 9 bases, and the junction held 11 bases outside the gene matches. CDR3 length equals 12 residues. The germline CDR1 and CDR2 sequences are SQVTM and ANQGSEA. CDR3 sequence (DNA): TGCAGCGCGGGACAGGAAAAAATCGTGCAGTACTTC. Its protein product is CSAGQEKIVQYF.

This clonotype has at least ten counts. The rearrangement joins TRBV30 to TRBJ2-1, with a weak D call TRBD2 (6 bases). Germline V gene sequence: CDR1 GTSNPN, CDR2 SVGIG (reference sequence). The CDR3 sequence is 14 residues long. V was trimmed by 0 bases and J by 8 bases, leaving 14 bases between them. As DNA, the CDR3 is TGTGCCTGGAGTGTACCCGGGGGTATCTATGAGCAGTTCTTC. Protein sequence: CAWSVPGGIYEQFF.

This clonotype has at least ten counts. Given a much more abundant clone one base away, this may be a read error. J is TRBJ2-7 and V is TRBV5-1; 9 bases fit TRBD1. J lost 3 bases, V lost 4 bases, and 2 bases had no gene match. Per the germline V gene, CDR1 is SGHRS and CDR2 is YFSETQ. The CDR3 runs 13 residues. CDR3 region: CASSMGQGYEQYF. The CDR3 coding sequence is TGCGCCAGCAGCATGGGACAGGGCTACGAGCAGTACTTC. The variable domain in full, completed from reference TRBV5-1 and TRBJ2-7, reads KAGVTQTPRYLIKTRGQQVTLSCSPISGHRSVSWYQQTPGQGLQFLFEYFSETQRNKGNFPGRFSGRQFSNSRSEMNVSTLELGDSALYLCASSMGQGYEQYFGPGTRLTVT.

This clonotype was counted many times. The chain combines TRBV7-9 with TRBJ2-1; unclear D gene. The CDR3 loop spans 12 amino acids. The V end lost 2 bases, the J end lost 7 bases, and 6 bases lay between the germline ends. Germline lookup yields CDR1 SEHNR and CDR2 FQNEAQ (reference sequence). CDR3 amino acids: CASSLWSNEQFF. The CDR3 bases are TGTGCCAGCAGCTTATGGTCAAATGAGCAGTTCTTC.

The sample holds many counts of this clonotype. The V call is TRBV4-3, the J call TRBJ2-3; 7 positions agree with TRBD1. Germline V gene sequence: CDR1 LGHNA, CDR2 YSLEER. V trimming: 0 bases; J trimming: 2 bases; junction bases outside the gene matches: 5. The CDR3 is 16 residues long. The DNA for the CDR3 is TGCGCCAGCAGCCAAGAAAACAGGGGAGTCACAGATACGCAGTATTTT. Translated: CASSQENRGVTDTQYF.